These 24 T cell receptor beta chains came from one sample sequenced in a study of T cell responses to AZD1222 COVID-19 vaccine. The method was immunoSEQ multiplex PCR; TCRdb's version includes in-frame clones alone and lacks a portion of them. The data hold 150,000 or so clones, with 90% to 95% observed a single time. The sample here was peripheral blood, taken 28 days after the second AZD1222 dose. All receptors come from an adult who received the AZD1222 COVID-19 vaccine.

The gene calls are TRBV28 and TRBJ1-1, with D tentatively TRBD1 (5 bases). Looked up from germline, CDR1 is MDHEN and CDR2 is SYDVKM. CDR3 size: 14 residues. V was shortened by 5 bases and J by 4 bases, with 14 bases between the two germline ends. The CDR3 DNA follows: TGTGCCAGCAGTCCCCTGACAGCGGGCACTGAAGCTTTCTTT. Protein: CASSPLTAGTEAFF.

J is TRBJ2-7 and V is TRBV28, with D maybe TRBD1 (7 bases). The CDR3 extends over 15 amino acids. The V gene's germline CDR1 is MDHEN and CDR2 SYDVKM. V dropped 7 bases and J dropped 4 bases, with 20 bases sitting between them. The chain's CDR3 is CASTTSHAGGYEQYF. The CDR3 coding sequence is TGTGCCAGCACTACCAGCCATGCAGGGGGGTACGAGCAGTACTTC. Supplemented by reference TRBV28 and TRBJ2-7, the full variable domain reads DVKVTQSSRYLVKRTGEKVFLECVQDMDHENMFWYRQDPGLGLRLIYFSYDVKMKEKGDIPEGYSVSREKKERFSLILESASTNQTSMYLCASTTSHAGGYEQYFGPGTRLTVT.

The gene calls are TRBV7-9 and TRBJ2-1, with TRBD2 as a possible D gene (6 bases). This CDR3 contains 14 residues. Germline CDR1 and CDR2: SEHNR and FQNEAQ (reference sequence). V lost 4 bases, J lost 4 bases, and 11 bases lay in between. The CDR3 reads CASSYGGNYNEQFF. In DNA, the CDR3 is TGTGCCAGCAGCTACGGCGGGAATTACAATGAGCAGTTCTTC.

The rearrangement links TRBV9 to TRBJ1-4, with D unresolved. Trimming pared 0 bases from V and 7 bases from J, leaving 13 bases between. The CDR3 is made up of 15 amino acids. Germline V CDR1 and CDR2: SGDLS, YYNGEE. This CDR3 is CASSVDGLPGEKLFF. The CDR3 nucleotides read TGTGCCAGCAGCGTAGACGGCCTCCCCGGTGAAAAACTGTTTTTT.

The CDR3 nucleotides read TGTGCCAGCAGTTTATATGCGGGGATTGATGGCTACACCTTC. It yields the protein CASSLYAGIDGYTF. The chain combines TRBV28 with TRBJ1-2, with D uncertain. Germline CDR1 and CDR2: MDHEN and SYDVKM. The V and J ends lost 1 base and 6 bases respectively, with 12 bases between them. This CDR3 comprises 14 residues.

DNA for the CDR3: TGTGCCAGCAGCTTGGTAGAAAACAATGAGCAGTTCTTC. Translation gives CASSLVENNEQFF. V and J are TRBV5-4 and TRBJ2-1; D not resolved. The CDR3 is made up of 13 amino acids. Germline V gene data show CDR1 as SGHNT and CDR2 as YYREEE (reference sequence). The ends were cut back, 0 bases at V and 5 bases at J, with 6 bases in the middle.

The chain employs TRBV15 and TRBJ2-5; TRBD2 aligns across 7 bases. V shed 11 bases, J shed 3 bases, and the junction held 15 bases outside the gene matches. Germline V lookup: CDR1 LNHNV, CDR2 YYDKDF (reference sequence). This CDR3 contains 15 residues. The CDR3 loop reads CAPNPGGSQKETQYF. The CDR3 nucleotides are TGTGCCCCAAATCCCGGGGGGTCACAAAAAGAGACCCAGTACTTC.

The chain links TRBV23-1 to TRBJ1-1; possibly TRBD1 for D (6 bases). TRBV23-1 belongs to the ORF category, with a function that is uncertain. With 6 bases removed from V and 5 bases from J, the gap between germline ends came to 19 bases. The CDR3 is made up of 15 amino acids. The CDR3 spells CASSPKGGARTEAFF. The DNA for the CDR3 is TGCGCCAGCAGCCCCAAGGGGGGGGCACGGACTGAAGCTTTCTTT.

With respect to this clone: A read error may account for a junction end that differs from germline. J is TRBJ1-4 and V is TRBV28, with D possibly being TRBD1 (5 bases). Germline assignment: CDR1 MDHEN and CDR2 SYDVKM. This CDR3 contains 16 residues. CDR3 sequence reads: CASSLISGTAKEKLFF. The CDR3 bases are TGTGCCAGCAGTTTAATATCCGGGACCGCTAAGGAAAAACTGTTTTTT.

The V and J genes are TRBV3-1 (or the pseudogene TRBV3-2) and TRBJ1-1, with D uncertain. CDR3 length: 11 residues. V lost 1 base and J lost 5, with 2 bases in between. Germline V gives CDR1 LGHDT, CDR2 YNNKEL (reference sequence). The CDR3 DNA follows: TGTGCCAGCAGCCAAGCTACTGAAGCTTTCTTT. Residues: CASSQATEAFF.

This rearrangement joins TRBV12-3 or TRBV12-4 to TRBJ1-1; no clear D. The V and J ends lost 2 bases and 8 bases respectively, with 6 bases between them. CDR3 length: 11 amino acids. This CDR3 reads CASSLWGEAFF. DNA of the CDR3: TGTGCCAGCAGTTTATGGGGAGAAGCTTTCTTT.

The chain joins TRBV27 to TRBJ2-1; TRBD2 agrees at 11 bases. V was clipped by 4 bases and J by 5 bases; unmatched bases: 1. The germline V gene has CDR1 MNHEY and CDR2 SMNVEV (reference sequence). This CDR3 spans 14 amino acids. CDR3 bases: TGTGCCAGCAGTTGGGGACTAGCGGACAATGAGCAGTTCTTC. This codes for CASSWGLADNEQFF.

The genes are TRBV4-1 and TRBJ2-5; D remains unclear. The germline V gene has CDR1 MGHRA and CDR2 YSYEKL. This CDR3 has 13 amino acids. The ends were cut back, 1 base at V and 2 bases at J, with 5 bases in the middle. This CDR3 is CASSQVGQETQYF. The CDR3 DNA reads TGCGCCAGCAGCCAAGTTGGACAAGAGACCCAGTACTTC.

The chain uses TRBV5-1 and TRBJ2-1, with TRBD2 identical over 13 bases. V was pared by 4 bases and J by 5 bases, with 3 bases of the junction left unmatched. Germline V gene sequence: CDR1 SGHRS, CDR2 YFSETQ. The CDR3 covers 15 residues. DNA for the CDR3: TGCGCCAGCAGCCGGGGACTAGCGGGGAACAATGAGCAGTTCTTC. It codes for CASSRGLAGNNEQFF.

This rearrangement joins TRBV6-5 to TRBJ2-3; 9 bases map to TRBD2. The CDR3 totals 14 residues. V lost 6 bases to trimming and J lost 10 bases; unmatched junction nucleotides: 11. Germline CDR1 is MNHEY and CDR2 is SVGAGI. The CDR3 sequence is CASSGGLAGSPQYF. CDR3 DNA: TGTGCCAGCAGCGGGGGACTAGCCGGATCCCCGCAGTATTTT.

This clone occurred once. The chain has TRBV11-3 and TRBJ2-2; D is possibly TRBD1 (6 bases). The CDR3 contains 15 residues. V was clipped by 6 bases and J by 8 bases, with 19 bases between them. Germline V gene lookup returns CDR1 SGHNT and CDR2 YENEEA. The CDR3 is CASRPPDRFGGELFF. CDR3 nucleotides: TGTGCCAGCAGACCCCCTGACAGGTTTGGGGGGGAGCTGTTTTTT. Variable domain in full (rest from reference TRBV11-3 and TRBJ2-2): EAGVVQSPRYKIIEKKQPVAFWCNPISGHNTLYWYLQNLGQGPELLIRYENEEAVDDSQLPKDRFSAERLKGVDSTLKIQPAELGDSAVYLCASRPPDRFGGELFFGEGSRLTVL.

This clone appeared once. The chain links TRBV15 to TRBJ1-2; D gene unclear. V dropped 0 bases and J dropped 0 bases, with 11 bases sitting between them. Per the germline V gene, CDR1 is LNHNV and CDR2 is YYDKDF (reference sequence). The CDR3 runs to 16 residues. The CDR3 coding sequence is TGTGCCACCAGCAGAGATCAGGCGGCGGCTAACTATGGCTACACCTTC. This sequence encodes CATSRDQAAANYGYTF.

Details on this clone: One end of the junction fails to match germline, which may point to a read error. The chain joins TRBV7-3 to TRBJ1-2; D not resolved. The CDR3 runs 17 residues. Germline values: CDR1 SGHTA, CDR2 FQGTGA. The CDR3 region is CASSLDGSARSNYGYTF. For the CDR3, the DNA is TGTGCCAGCAGCTTAGACGGGAGTGCGCGCTCTAACTATGGCTACACTTTC. The variable domain in full, completed from reference TRBV7-3 and TRBJ1-2, reads GAGVSQTPSNKVTEKGKYVELRCDPISGHTALYWYRQSLGQGPEFLIYFQGTGAADDSGLPNDRFFAVRPEGSVSTLKIQRTERGDSAVYLCASSLDGSARSNYGYTFGSGTRLTVV.

The chain links TRBV19 to TRBJ2-2, with a possible D match to TRBD1 (6 bases). Germline-derived CDR1 and CDR2 are LNHDA and SQIVND (reference sequence). CDR3 size: 15 residues. The V gene lost 3 bases and the J gene lost 0 bases, with 8 bases spanning the gap. This chain's CDR3 is CASSIRGSNTGELFF. The CDR3 DNA reads TGTGCCAGTAGTATCAGGGGCTCGAACACCGGGGAGCTGTTTTTT. Variable domain in full (rest from reference TRBV19 and TRBJ2-2): DGGITQSPKYLFRKEGQNVTLSCEQNLNHDAMYWYRQDPGQGLRLIYYSQIVNDFQKGDIAEGYSVSREKKESFPLTVTSAQKNPTAFYLCASSIRGSNTGELFFGEGSRLTVL.

This chain uses TRBV6-1 with TRBJ2-2; TRBD1 matches at 9 bases. Germline V CDR1 and CDR2: MNHNS, SASEGT. This CDR3 has 15 residues. V lost 2 bases to trimming and J lost 7 bases; unmatched junction nucleotides: 5. The CDR3 region has the DNA TGTGCCAGCAGTGAAACAGGGGGCGCCGGCGGGGAGCTGTTTTTT. Residues: CASSETGGAGGELFF.

The chain carries TRBV28 and TRBJ1-2; the D gene is possibly TRBD1 (6 bases). Trimming pared 5 bases from V and 9 bases from J, leaving 13 bases between. The CDR3 extends over 12 amino acids. CDR1 is MDHEN, CDR2 SYDVKM, per germline. The CDR3 spells CASSNTGLSYTF. CDR3 nucleotide sequence: TGTGCCAGCAGTAACACAGGGTTGAGCTACACCTTC.

This clone appeared a single time. The chain employs TRBV6-4 and TRBJ1-5; 12 positions agree with TRBD1. The V gene's germline CDR1 is MRHNA and CDR2 SNTAGT. The junction had 10 bases not matched to a gene; V was cut back by 5 bases and J by 2 bases. The CDR3 is made up of 18 amino acids. DNA of the CDR3: TGTGCCAGCAGTAAAGGGACAGGGGGCGCTCTCCGCAATCAGCCCCAGCATTTT. Protein sequence: CASSKGTGGALRNQPQHF.

The rearrangement uses TRBV21-1 and TRBJ1-4. TRBV21-1 is a pseudogene segment. The CDR3 sequence is 15 residues long. Here the CDR3 reads CASSKDGTEAEKLFF. Written as DNA, the CDR3 is TGTGCCAGCAGCAAAGACGGTACCGAGGCCGAAAAACTGTTTTTT.

V and J are TRBV28 and TRBJ2-2; tentative D call: TRBD2 (5 bases). This CDR3 spans 13 amino acids. Trimming pared 6 bases from V and 8 bases from J, leaving 13 bases between. Germline assignment: CDR1 MDHEN and CDR2 SYDVKM. CDR3 sequence: CASRAESGGELFF. Here the CDR3 DNA reads TGTGCCAGCAGGGCGGAGTCGGGAGGGGAGCTGTTTTTT.